This T cell receptor beta chain was captured by sequencing in a study of beta chain features in type 1 diabetes (dated by TCRdb to between 2017 and 2018). Study-wide context: No differences in mean age, gender distribution, total cell number or subset yield were found between patients and healthy donors. The study compared TCRB repertoires of sorted circulating CD4+ T cell subsets between recently diagnosed type 1 diabetes patients and matched healthy donors. Naive and central memory subsets were obtained from all 30 or so donors, but regulatory and stem cell-like memory subsets were isolated from only 8 patients and about eight healthy donors. A total of 90 million to 140 million sorted cells were examined across all samples, and RNA yield correlated strongly with the number of cells per subset.

All of the isolated RNA was reverse transcribed with the High Capacity cDNA Reverse Transcription Kit, so expressed TCRB transcripts were sequenced. Naive, central memory and regulatory T cell samples underwent deep immunoSEQ sequencing, averaging around 3.6 million total reads per sample. Sorted cells were lysed in RLT buffer, and RNA was extracted using DNase-treated RNeasy Micro or Mini kits according to cell number. To prevent cross-contamination, every cell subset was processed on its own, while patient and healthy donor samples were processed together. Using the immunoSEQ multiplex PCR, TCRB sequences were amplified from cDNA into 87-bp fragments spanning the CDR3 region. The amplicons were sequenced using the Illumina HiSeq platform. Concerning the study's data processing: PCR bias was computationally corrected using synthetic template baselines, reads within Hamming distance 2 were collapsed, and singletons that could not be merged were discarded. Reads were aligned to IMGT to assign V, D and J genes, CDR3 length, and insertions or deletions at six rearrangement sites. Within each subset, clonotype counts were normalized to sorted cell number, and only after that were true diversity and Gini coefficients computed with the tcR R package. Repertoire sharing was quantified using the overlap coefficient calculated on TCRB nucleotide sequences. Out-of-frame TCRB sequences from naive cells were analyzed to stand in for the pre-selection repertoire. What TCRdb holds here is the immuneACCESS table cut down to in-frame rearrangements. Part of the clones is not present; checked against another copy, under half of the missing clones reflect an unresolved V gene, and the others are unexplained. V, J and clone size are taken as reported in that table, and D and trimming were inferred from the DNA itself. This sample holds hundreds of thousands of clones; 10% to 15% were observed only once. Jointly, the top ten make up around 0.015% of the sample.

From the cysteine through the phenylalanine, the CDR3 covers 18 amino acids. The sequence is cut down to CDR3 DNA, 54 bases in frame from base 1. V was cut back by 1 base and J by 0 bases, leaving a gap of 19 bases between them. The germline V gene (reference sequence) provides CDR1 GTSNPN and CDR2 SVGIG. Each donor gave one peripheral blood draw, roughly 110 mL on average, collected into heparinised tubes. A BD FACSAria II was used to sort naive, central memory, regulatory and stem cell-like memory CD4+ T cells with a panel that included CD45RO, CCR7, CD25, CD127, CD95 and CD27. Every sorted population had a purity above 95%. PBMCs were isolated immediately by Lymphoprep density gradient centrifugation and stained directly without culture. To minimize batch effects, samples were stained and sorted in pairs, one healthy donor with one patient per experiment. Study-wide findings and limitations: Shorter templates might have been favored by PCR, but patient and control samples were amplified and corrected together, so both groups would have been affected equally by any skew. Fewer insertions and more nucleotide deletions at VDJ recombination sites were observed in patients with type 1 diabetes, implying thymic rearrangement abnormalities. Naive, central memory and regulatory TCRB repertoires appeared to be more alike among patients than among healthy donors. In all four CD4+ subsets, TCRB CDR3 length was moderately but significantly shorter in type 1 diabetes patients. Because cDNA was sequenced instead of genomic DNA, activated cells with high expression could be over-represented, although the groups did not differ in activation or CD3 levels. Only small numbers of individuals were included in the HLA sub-analyses, which left unresolved whether HLA type had any influence on TCRB rearrangement.

On this clone: Its target antigen remains unknown. The input lacks base qualities; no much larger clone sits a single base away.

The chain couples TRBV30 to TRBJ1-5; the D region possibly corresponds to TRBD1 (5 bases align). The source of this sequence is a young man in good health. The sequenced sample was naive CD4+ T cells from blood. The sample's cell subset or site label, in plain terms: true naive CD4+ T cells. CDR3 sequence: CAWSAPRGHLNSNQPQHF. The bases read TGTGCCTGGAGTGCCCCACGCGGACACCTCAATAGCAATCAGCCCCAGCATTTT.